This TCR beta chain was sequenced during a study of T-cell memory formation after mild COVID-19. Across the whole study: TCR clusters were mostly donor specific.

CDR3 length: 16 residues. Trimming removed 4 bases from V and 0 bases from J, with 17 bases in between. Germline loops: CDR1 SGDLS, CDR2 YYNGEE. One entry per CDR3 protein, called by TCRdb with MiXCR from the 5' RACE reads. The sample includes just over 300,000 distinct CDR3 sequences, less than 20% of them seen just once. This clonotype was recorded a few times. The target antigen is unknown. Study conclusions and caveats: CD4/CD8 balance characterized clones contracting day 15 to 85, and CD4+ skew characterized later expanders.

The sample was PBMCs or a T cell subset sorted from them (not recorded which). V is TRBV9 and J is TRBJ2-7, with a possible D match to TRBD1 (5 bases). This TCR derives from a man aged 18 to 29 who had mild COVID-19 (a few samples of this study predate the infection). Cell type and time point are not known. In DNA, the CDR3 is TGTGCCAGCAGCCCCGGGCTACCGACAGCCTCCTACGAGCAGTACTTC. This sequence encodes CASSPGLPTASYEQYF.